This TCR beta chain was found in a study of cytomegalovirus exposure and HLA in healthy donors. Findings of the study overall: Per published reports, the classifier diagnosed cytomegalovirus status with high specificity and sensitivity. Some TCR beta chains (roughly 150 of them) were listed as cytomegalovirus-associated. TRBV6-2, TRBV6-3 and some other V segments were excluded as indistinguishable.

In the case of this clone: Antigen unknown.

The CDR3 length is 17 residues. V lost 1 base and J 0 bases, leaving 17 bases between the germline ends. The germline V gene has CDR1 SGHNT and CDR2 YYREEE (reference sequence). PCR primers comprised 60 Vbeta and 13 Jbeta primers. TCRdb's copy holds only in-frame clones and misses some; the assay was immunoSEQ multiplex PCR. This sample has roughly 200,000 clones, with roughly 73% found just once. The receptor's source is a woman aged 30 to 39 in good health and CMV-seronegative. Sequencing was carried out using PBMCs. V gene TRBV5-4 combines with J gene TRBJ2-7, with D tentatively TRBD1 (6 bases). The CDR3 loop is CASSLRSGRGFSYEQYF. In nucleotides, the CDR3 is TGTGCCAGCAGCTTGCGGTCCGGCAGGGGATTCTCCTACGAGCAGTACTTC. The full variable domain, its missing parts supplied by reference TRBV5-4 and TRBJ2-7, is ETGVTQSPTHLIKTRGQQVTLRCSSQSGHNTVSWYQQALGQGPQFIFQYYREEENGRGNFPPRFSGLQFPNYSSELNVNALELDDSALYLCASSLRSGRGFSYEQYFGPGTRLTVT.